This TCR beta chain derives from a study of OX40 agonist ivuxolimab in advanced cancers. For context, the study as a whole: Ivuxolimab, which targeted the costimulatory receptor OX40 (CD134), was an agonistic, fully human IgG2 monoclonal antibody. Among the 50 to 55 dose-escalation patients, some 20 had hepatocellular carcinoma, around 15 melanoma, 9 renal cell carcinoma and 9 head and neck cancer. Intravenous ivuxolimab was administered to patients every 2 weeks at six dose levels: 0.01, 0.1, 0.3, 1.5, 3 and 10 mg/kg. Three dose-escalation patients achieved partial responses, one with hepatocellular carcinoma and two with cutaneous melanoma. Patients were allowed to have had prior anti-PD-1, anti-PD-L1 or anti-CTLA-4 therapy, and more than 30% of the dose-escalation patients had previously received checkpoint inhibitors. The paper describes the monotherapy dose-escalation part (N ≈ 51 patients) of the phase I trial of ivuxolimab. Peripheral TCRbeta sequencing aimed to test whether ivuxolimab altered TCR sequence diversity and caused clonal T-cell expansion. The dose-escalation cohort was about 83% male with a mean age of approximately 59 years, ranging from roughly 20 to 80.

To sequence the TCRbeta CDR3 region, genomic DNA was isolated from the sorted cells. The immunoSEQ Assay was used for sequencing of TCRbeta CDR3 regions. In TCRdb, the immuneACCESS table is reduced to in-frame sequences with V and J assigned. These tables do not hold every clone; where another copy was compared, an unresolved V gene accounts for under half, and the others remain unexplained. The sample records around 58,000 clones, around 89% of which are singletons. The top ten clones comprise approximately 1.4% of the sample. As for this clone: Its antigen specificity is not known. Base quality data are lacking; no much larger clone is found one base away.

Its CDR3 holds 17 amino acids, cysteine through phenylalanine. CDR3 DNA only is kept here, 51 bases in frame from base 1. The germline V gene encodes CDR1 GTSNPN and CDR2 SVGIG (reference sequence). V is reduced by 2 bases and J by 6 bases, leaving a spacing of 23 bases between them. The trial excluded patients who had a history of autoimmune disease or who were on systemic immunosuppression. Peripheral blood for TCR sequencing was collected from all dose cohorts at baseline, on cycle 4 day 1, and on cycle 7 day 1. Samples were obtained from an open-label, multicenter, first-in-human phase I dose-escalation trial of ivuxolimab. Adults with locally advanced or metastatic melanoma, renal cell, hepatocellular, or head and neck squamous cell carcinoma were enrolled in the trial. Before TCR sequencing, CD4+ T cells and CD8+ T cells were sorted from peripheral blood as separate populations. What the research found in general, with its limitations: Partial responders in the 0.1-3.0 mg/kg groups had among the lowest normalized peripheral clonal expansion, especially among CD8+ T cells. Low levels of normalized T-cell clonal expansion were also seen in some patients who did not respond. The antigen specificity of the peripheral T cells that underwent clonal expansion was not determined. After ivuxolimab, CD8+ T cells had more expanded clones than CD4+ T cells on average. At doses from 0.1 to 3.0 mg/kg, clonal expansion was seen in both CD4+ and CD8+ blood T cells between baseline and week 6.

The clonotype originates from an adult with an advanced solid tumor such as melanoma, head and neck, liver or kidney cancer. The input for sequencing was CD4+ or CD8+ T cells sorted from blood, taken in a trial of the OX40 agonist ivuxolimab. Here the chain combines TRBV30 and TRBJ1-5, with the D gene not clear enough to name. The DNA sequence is TGTGCCTGGAGTTTCCCTGGGTCGGGCCGGATGGGTCAGCCCCAGCATTTT. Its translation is CAWSFPGSGRMGQPQHF.